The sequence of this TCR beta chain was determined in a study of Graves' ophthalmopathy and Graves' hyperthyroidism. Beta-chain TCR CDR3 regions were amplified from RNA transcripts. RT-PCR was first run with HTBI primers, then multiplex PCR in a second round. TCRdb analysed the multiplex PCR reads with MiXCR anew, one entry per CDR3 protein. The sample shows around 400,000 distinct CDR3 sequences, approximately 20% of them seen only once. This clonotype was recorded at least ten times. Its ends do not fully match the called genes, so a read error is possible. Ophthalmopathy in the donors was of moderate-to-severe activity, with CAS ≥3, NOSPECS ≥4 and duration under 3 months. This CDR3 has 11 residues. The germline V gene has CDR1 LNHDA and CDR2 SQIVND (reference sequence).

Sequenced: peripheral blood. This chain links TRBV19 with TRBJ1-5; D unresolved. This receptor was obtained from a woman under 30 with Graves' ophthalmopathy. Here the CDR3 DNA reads TGTGCCAGTAGTATCAATCAGGCCCAGCATTTT. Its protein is CASSINQAQHF.